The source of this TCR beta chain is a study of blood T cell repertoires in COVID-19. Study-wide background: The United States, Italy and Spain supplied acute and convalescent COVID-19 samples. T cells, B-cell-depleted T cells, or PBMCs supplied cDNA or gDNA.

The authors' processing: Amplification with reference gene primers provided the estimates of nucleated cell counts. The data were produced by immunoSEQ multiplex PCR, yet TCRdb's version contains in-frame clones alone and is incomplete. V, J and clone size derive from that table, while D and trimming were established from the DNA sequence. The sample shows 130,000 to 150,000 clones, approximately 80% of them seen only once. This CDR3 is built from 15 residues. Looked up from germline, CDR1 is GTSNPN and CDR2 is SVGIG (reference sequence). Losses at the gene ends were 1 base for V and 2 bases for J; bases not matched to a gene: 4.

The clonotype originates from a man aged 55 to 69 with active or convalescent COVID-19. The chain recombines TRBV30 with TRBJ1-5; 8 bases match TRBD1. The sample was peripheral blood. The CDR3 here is CAWSAWGQGNQPQHF. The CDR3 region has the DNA TGTGCCTGGAGTGCCTGGGGACAGGGCAATCAGCCCCAGCATTTT.